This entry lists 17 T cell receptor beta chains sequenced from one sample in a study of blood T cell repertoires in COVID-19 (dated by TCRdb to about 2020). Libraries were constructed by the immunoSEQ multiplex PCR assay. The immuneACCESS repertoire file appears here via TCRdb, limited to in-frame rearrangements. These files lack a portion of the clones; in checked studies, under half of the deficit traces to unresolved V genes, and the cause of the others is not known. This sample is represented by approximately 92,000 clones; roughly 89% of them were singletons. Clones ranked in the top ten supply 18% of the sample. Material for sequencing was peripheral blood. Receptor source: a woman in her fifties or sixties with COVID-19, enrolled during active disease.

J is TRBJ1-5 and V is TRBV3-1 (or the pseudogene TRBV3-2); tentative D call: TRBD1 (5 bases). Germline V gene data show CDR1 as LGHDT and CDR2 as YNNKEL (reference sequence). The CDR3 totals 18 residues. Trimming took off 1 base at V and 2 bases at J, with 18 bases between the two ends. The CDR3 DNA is TGTGCCAGCAGCCAAGGATGTTCCCAGGGTCCTTGCAATCAGCCCCAGCATTTT. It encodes CASSQGCSQGPCNQPQHF.

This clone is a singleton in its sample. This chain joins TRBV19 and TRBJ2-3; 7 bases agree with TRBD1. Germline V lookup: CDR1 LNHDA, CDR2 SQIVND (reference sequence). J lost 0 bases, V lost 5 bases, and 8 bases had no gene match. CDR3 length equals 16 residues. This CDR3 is CASSQRQGTSTDTQYF. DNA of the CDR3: TGTGCCAGTAGTCAAAGACAGGGTACTAGCACAGATACGCAGTATTTT.

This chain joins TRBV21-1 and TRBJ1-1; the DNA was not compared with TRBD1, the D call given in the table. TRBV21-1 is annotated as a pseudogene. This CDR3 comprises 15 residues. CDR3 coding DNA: TGTGCCAGCAGCAAAGATGGTCAGGGGGACACTGAAGCTTTCTTT. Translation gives CASSKDGQGDTEAFF.

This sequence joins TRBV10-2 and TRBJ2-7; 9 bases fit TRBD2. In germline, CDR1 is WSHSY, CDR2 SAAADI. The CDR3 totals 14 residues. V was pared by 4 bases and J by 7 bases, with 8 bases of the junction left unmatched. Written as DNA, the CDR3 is TGCGCCAGCAGTGCGGGACTAGCTACTGGGGAGCAGTACTTC. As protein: CASSAGLATGEQYF.

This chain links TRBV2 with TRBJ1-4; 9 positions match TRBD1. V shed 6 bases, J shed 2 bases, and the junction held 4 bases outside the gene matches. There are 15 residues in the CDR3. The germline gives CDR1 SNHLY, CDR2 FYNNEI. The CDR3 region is CASRDRGGTNEKLFF. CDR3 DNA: TGTGCCAGCAGAGACAGGGGGGGGACTAATGAAAAACTGTTTTTT.

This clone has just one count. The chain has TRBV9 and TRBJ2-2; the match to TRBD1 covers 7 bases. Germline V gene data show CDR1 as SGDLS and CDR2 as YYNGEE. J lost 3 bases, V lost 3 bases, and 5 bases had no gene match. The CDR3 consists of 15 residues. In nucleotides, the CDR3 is TGTGCCAGCAGCGCGACAGGGCCAGACACCGGGGAGCTGTTTTTT. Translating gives CASSATGPDTGELFF.

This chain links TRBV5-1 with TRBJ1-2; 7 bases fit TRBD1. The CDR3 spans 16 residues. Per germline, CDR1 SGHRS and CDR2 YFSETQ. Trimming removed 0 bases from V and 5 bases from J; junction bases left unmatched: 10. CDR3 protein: CASSLEPTGMVYGYTF. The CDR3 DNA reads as TGCGCCAGCAGCTTGGAACCGACAGGGATGGTTTATGGCTACACCTTC.

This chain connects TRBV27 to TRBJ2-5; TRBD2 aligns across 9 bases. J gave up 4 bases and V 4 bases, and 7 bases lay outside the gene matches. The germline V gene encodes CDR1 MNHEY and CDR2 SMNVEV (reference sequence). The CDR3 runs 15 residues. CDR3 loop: CASSYVAGGRETQYF. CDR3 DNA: TGTGCCAGCAGTTACGTCGCGGGGGGGCGAGAGACCCAGTACTTC.

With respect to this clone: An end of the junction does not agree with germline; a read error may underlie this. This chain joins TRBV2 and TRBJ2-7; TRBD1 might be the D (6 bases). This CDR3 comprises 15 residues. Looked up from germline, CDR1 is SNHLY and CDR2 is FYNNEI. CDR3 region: CASSDLGAASHEQYF. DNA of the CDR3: TGTGCCAGCAGTGACTTGGGGGCCGCCTCCCACGAGCAGTACTTC.

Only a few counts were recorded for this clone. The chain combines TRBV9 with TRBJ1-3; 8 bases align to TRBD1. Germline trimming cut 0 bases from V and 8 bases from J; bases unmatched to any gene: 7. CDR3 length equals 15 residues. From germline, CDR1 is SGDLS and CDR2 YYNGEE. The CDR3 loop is CASSVARTGQDTIYF. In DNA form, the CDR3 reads TGTGCCAGCAGCGTAGCAAGGACAGGGCAAGACACCATATATTTT.

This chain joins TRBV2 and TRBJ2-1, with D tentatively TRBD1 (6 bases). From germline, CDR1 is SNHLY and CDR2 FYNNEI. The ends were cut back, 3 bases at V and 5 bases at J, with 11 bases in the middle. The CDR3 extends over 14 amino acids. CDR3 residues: CASSERSGDNEQFF. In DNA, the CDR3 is TGTGCCAGCAGTGAGAGGTCAGGGGACAATGAGCAGTTCTTC. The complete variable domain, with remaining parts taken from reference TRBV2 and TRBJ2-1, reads EPEVTQTPSHQVTQMGQEVILRCVPISNHLYFYWYRQILGQKVEFLVSFYNNEISEKSEIFDDQFSVERPDGSNFTLKIRSTKLEDSAMYFCASSERSGDNEQFFGPGTRLTVL.

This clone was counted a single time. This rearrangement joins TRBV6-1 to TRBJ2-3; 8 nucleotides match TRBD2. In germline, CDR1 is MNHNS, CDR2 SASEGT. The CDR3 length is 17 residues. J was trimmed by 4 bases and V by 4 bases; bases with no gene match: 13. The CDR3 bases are TGTGCCAGCAGTGCAGCCTCGACTAGCGTAGGAGCAGATACGCAGTATTTT. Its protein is CASSAASTSVGADTQYF.

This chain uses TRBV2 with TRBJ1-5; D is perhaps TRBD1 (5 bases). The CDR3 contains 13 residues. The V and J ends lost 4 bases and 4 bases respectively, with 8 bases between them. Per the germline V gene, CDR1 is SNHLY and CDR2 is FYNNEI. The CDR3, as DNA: TGTGCCAGCAGTGCAAGGGGAAATCAGCCCCAGCATTTT. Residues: CASSARGNQPQHF.

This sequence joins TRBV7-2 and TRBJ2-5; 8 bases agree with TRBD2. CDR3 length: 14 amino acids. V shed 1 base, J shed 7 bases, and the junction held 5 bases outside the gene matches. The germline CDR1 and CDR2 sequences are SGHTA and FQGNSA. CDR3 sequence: CASSLGGGIWTQYF. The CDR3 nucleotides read TGTGCCAGCAGCTTAGGCGGGGGGATATGGACCCAGTACTTC.

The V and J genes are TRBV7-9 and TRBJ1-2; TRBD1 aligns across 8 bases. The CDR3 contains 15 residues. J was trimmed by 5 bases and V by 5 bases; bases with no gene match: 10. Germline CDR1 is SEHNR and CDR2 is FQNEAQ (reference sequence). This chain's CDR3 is CASSPGQGFVYGYTF. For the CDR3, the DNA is TGTGCCAGCAGCCCAGGACAGGGCTTTGTTTATGGCTACACCTTC.

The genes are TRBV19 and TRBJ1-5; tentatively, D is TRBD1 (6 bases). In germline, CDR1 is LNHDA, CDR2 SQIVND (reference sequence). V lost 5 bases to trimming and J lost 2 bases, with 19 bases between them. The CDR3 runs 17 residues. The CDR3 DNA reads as TGTGCCAGTAGTCCCACCCAGGGGTGGACGGGCAATCAGCCCCAGCATTTT. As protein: CASSPTQGWTGNQPQHF. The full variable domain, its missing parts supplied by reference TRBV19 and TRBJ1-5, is DGGITQSPKYLFRKEGQNVTLSCEQNLNHDAMYWYRQDPGQGLRLIYYSQIVNDFQKGDIAEGYSVSREKKESFPLTVTSAQKNPTAFYLCASSPTQGWTGNQPQHFGDGTRLSIL.

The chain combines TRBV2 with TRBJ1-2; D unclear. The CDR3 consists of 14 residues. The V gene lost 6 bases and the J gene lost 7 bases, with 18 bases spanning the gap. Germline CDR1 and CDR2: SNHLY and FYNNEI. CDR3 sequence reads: CASRGELGSIGYTF. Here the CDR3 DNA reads TGTGCCAGCAGGGGCGAGTTGGGCAGCATTGGCTACACCTTC.